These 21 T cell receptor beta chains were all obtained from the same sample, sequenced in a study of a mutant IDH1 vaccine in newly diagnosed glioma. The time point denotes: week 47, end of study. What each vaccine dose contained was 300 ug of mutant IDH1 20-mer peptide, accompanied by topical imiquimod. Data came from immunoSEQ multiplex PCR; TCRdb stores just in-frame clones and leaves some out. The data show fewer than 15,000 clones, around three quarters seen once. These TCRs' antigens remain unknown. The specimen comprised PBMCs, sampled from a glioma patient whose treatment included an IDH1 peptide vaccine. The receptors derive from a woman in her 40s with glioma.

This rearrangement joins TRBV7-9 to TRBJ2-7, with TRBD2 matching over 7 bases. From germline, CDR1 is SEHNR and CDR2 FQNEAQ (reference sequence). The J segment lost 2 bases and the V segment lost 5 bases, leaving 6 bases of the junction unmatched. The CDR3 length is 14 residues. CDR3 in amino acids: CASSGGLETYEQYF. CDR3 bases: TGTGCCAGCAGCGGAGGACTAGAGACCTACGAGCAGTACTTC.

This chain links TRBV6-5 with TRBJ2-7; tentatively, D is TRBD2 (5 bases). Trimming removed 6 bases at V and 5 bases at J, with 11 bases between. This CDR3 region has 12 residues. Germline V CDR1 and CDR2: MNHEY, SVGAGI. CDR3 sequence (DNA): TGTGCCAGCAGGGGGAGTTTAAACGAGCAGTACTTC. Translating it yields CASRGSLNEQYF.

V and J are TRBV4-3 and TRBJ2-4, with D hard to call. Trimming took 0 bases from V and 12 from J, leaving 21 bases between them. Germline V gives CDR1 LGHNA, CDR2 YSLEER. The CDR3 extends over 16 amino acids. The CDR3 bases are TGCGCCAGCAGCCAAGATCTGGTGACCAAGTCATATGGTCAGTACTTC. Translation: CASSQDLVTKSYGQYF.

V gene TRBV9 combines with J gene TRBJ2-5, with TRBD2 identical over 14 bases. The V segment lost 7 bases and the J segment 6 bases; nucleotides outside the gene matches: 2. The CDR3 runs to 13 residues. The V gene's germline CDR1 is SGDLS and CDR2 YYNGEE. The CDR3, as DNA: TGTGCCAGCGGGACTAGCGGGAGACAGACCCAGTACTTC. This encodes CASGTSGRQTQYF.

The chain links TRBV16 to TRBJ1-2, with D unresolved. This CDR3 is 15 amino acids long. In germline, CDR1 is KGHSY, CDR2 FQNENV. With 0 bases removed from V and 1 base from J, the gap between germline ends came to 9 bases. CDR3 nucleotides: TGTGCCAGCAGCCAATCCGGGTACAGTAACTATGGCTACACCTTC. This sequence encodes CASSQSGYSNYGYTF. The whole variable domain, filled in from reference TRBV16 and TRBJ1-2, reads GEEVAQTPKHLVRGEGQKAKLYCAPIKGHSYVFWYQQVLKNEFKFLISFQNENVFDETGMPKERFSAKCLPNSPCSLEIQATKLEDSAVYFCASSQSGYSNYGYTFGSGTRLTVV.

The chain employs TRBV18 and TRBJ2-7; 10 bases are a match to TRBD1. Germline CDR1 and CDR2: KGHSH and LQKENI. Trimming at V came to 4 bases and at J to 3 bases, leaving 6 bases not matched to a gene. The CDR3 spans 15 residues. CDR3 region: CASSQGQGSYYEQYF. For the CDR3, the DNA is TGTGCCAGCTCACAGGGACAGGGGTCCTACTACGAGCAGTACTTC.

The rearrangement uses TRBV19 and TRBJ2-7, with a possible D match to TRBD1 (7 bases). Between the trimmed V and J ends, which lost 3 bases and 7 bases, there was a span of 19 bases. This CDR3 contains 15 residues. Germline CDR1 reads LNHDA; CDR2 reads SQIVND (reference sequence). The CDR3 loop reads CASSMAGQPIVEQYF. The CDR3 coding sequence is TGTGCCAGTAGTATGGCGGGACAGCCCATAGTGGAGCAGTACTTC.

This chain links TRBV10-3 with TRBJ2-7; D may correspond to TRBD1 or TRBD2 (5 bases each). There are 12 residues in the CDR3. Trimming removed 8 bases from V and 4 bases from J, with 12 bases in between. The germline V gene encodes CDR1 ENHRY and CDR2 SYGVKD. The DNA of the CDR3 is TGTGCCATCGGCAGGGACCCTTACGAGCAGTACTTC. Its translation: CAIGRDPYEQYF.

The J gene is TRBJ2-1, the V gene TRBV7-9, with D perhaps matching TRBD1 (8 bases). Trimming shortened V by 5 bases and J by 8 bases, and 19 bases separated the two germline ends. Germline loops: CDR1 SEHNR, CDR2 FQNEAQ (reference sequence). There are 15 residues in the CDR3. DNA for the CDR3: TGTGCCAGCAGCCAGGGAGGGCCAGGGGGCTATGAGCAGTTCTTC. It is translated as CASSQGGPGGYEQFF.

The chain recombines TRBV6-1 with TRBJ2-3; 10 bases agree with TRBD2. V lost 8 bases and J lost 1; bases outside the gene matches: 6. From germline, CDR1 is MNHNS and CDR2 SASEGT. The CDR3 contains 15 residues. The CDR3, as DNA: TGTGCCAGCTCGAGTCTAGCGGGGGGCACAGATACGCAGTATTTT. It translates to CASSSLAGGTDTQYF.

CDR3 residues: CASSLRTGTTDTQYF. DNA of the CDR3: TGTGCCAGCAGCTTAAGGACAGGGACCACAGATACGCAGTATTTT. The V and J genes are TRBV7-9 and TRBJ2-3; TRBD1 matches at 8 bases. Germline values: CDR1 SEHNR, CDR2 FQNEAQ (reference sequence). V gave up 2 bases and J gave up 2 bases; unmatched junction bases: 3. CDR3 length: 15 amino acids.

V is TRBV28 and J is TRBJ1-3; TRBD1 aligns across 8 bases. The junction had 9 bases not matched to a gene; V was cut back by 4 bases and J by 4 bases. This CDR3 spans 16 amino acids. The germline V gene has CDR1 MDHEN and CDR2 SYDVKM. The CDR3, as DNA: TGTGCCAGCAGTTCCCTCAGGGGGCCGGCCGGAAACACCATATATTTT. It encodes CASSSLRGPAGNTIYF.

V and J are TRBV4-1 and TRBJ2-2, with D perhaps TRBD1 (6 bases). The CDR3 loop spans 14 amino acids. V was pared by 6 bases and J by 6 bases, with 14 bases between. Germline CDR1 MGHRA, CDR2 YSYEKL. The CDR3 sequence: CASSHREVAGELFF. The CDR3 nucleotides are TGCGCCAGCAGTCACAGGGAAGTGGCCGGGGAGCTGTTTTTT.

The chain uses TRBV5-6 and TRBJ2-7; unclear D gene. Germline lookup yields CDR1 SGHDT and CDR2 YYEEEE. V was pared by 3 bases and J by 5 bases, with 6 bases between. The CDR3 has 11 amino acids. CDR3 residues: CASSSLHEQYF. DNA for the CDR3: TGTGCCAGCAGCTCCCTCCACGAGCAGTACTTC.

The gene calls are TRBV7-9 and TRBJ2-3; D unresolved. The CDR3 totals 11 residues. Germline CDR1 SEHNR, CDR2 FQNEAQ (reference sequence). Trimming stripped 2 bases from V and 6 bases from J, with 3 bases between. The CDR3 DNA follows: TGTGCCAGCAGCTTAAAGGATACGCAGTATTTT. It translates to CASSLKDTQYF.

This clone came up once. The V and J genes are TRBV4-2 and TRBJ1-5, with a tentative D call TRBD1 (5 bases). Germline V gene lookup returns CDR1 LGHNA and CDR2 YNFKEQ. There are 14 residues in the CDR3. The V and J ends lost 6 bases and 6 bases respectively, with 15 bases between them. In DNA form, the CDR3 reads TGTGCCAGCAGTCCTCAAAGGGGCAGTCAGCCCCAGCATTTT. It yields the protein CASSPQRGSQPQHF.

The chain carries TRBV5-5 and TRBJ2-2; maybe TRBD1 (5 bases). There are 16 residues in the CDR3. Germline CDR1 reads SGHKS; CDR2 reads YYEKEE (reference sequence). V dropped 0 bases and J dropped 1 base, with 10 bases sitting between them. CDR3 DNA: TGTGCCAGCAGCTTGGTCCCCGGACAGAACACCGGGGAGCTGTTTTTT. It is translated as CASSLVPGQNTGELFF. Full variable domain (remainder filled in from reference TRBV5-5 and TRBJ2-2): DAGVTQSPTHLIKTRGQQVTLRCSPISGHKSVSWYQQVLGQGPQFIFQYYEKEERGRGNFPDRFSARQFPNYSSELNVNALLLGDSALYLCASSLVPGQNTGELFFGEGSRLTVL.

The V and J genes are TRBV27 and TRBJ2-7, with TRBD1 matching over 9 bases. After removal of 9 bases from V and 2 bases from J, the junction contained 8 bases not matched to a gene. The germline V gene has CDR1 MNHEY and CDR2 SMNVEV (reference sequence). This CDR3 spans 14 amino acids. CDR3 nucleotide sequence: TGTGCCAGTAAACATCGGACAGGGGCCTACGAGCAGTACTTC. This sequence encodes CASKHRTGAYEQYF.

The CDR3, as DNA: TGTGCCAGCAGCCAGGGGAGCTGGGCTCCCTCCTACGAGCAGTACTTC. It codes for CASSQGSWAPSYEQYF. V and J are TRBV14 and TRBJ2-7; D possibly corresponds to TRBD2 (5 bases). Trimming cost V 3 bases and J 0 bases, with 15 bases left between them. Germline V gene data show CDR1 as SGHDN and CDR2 as FVKESK. There are 16 residues in the CDR3.

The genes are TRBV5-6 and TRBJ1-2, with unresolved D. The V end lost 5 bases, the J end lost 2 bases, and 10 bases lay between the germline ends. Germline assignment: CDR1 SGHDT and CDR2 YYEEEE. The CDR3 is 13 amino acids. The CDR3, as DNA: TGTGCCAGCAGTCCACCGGGGAACTATGGCTACACCTTC. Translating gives CASSPPGNYGYTF.

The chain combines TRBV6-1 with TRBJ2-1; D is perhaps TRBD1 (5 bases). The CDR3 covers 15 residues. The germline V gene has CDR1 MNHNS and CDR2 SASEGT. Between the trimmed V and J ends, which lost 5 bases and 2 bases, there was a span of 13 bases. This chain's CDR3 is CASSPGEGAYNEQFF. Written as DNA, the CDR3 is TGTGCCAGCAGTCCCGGTGAAGGGGCCTACAATGAGCAGTTCTTC.